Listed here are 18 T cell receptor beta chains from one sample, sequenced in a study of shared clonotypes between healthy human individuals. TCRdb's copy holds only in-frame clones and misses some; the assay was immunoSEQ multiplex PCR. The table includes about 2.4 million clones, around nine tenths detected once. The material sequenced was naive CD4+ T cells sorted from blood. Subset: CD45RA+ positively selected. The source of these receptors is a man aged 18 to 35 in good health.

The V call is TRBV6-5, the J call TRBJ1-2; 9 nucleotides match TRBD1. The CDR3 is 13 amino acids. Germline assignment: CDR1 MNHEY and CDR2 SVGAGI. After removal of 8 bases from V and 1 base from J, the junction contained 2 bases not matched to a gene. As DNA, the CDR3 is TGTGCCAGCGGGACAGGGTTTAACTATGGCTACACCTTC. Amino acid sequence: CASGTGFNYGYTF.

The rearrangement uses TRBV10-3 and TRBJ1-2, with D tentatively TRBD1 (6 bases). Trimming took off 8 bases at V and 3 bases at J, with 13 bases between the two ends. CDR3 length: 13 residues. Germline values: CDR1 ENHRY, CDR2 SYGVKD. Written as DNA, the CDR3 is TGTGCCATCGGTGTACAGGGTGACTATGGCTACACCTTC. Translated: CAIGVQGDYGYTF.

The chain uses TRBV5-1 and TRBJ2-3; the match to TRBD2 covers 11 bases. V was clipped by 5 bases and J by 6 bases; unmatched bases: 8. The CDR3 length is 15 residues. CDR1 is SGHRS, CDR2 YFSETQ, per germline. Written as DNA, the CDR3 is TGCGCCAGCAGGTCCTTAGCGGGAGGGTCGGATACGCAGTATTTT. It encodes CASRSLAGGSDTQYF.

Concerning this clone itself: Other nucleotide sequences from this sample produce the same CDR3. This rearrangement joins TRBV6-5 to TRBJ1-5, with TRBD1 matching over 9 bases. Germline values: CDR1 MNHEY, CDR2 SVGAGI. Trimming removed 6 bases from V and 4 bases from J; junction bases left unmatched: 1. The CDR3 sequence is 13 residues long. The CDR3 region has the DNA TGTGCCAGCAGGGGACAGGGAAATCAGCCCCAGCATTTT. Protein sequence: CASRGQGNQPQHF.

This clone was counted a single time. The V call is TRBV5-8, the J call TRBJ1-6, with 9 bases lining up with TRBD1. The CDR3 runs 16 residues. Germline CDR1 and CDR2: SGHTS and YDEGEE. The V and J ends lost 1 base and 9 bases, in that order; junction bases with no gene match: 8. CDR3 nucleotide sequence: TGTGCCAGCAGCTTGATCATAGGGACAGGGAGTTCACCCCTCCACTTT. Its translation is CASSLIIGTGSSPLHF.

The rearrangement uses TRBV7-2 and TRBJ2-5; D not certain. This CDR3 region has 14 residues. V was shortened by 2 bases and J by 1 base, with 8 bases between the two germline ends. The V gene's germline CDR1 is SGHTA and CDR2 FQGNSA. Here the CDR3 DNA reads TGTGCCAGCAGCTTAACCGTTGTCCAAGAGACCCAGTACTTC. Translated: CASSLTVVQETQYF.

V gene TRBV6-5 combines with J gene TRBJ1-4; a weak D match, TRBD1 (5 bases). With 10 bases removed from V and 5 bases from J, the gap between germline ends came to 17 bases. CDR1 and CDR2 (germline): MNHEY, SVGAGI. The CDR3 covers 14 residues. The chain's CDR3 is CATHHGGLNEKLFF. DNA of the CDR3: TGTGCCACGCACCACGGGGGGTTAAATGAAAAACTGTTTTTT.

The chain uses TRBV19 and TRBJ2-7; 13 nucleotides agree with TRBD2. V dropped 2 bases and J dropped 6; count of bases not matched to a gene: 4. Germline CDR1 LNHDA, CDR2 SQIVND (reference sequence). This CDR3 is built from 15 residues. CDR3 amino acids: CASSISGLAGTEQYF. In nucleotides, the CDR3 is TGTGCCAGTAGTATATCGGGACTAGCGGGAACCGAGCAGTACTTC.

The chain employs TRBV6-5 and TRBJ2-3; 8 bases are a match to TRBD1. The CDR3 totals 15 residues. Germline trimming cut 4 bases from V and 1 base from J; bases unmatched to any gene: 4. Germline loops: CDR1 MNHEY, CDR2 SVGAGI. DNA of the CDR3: TGTGCCAGCAGTTCCCTGACAGGGGGCACAGATACGCAGTATTTT. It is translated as CASSSLTGGTDTQYF.

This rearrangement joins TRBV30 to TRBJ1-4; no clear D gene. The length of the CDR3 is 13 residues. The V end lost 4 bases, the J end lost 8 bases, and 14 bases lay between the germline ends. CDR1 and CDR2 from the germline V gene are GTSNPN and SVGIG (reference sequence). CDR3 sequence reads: CAWTGSVGEKLFF. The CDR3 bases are TGTGCCTGGACAGGTTCTGTGGGGGAAAAACTGTTTTTT.

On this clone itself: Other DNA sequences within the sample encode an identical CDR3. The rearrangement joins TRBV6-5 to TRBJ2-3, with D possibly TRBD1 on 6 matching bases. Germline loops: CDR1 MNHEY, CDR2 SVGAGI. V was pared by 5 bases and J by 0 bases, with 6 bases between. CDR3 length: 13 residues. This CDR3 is CASSQGSTDTQYF. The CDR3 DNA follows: TGTGCCAGCAGTCAGGGGAGCACAGATACGCAGTATTTT.

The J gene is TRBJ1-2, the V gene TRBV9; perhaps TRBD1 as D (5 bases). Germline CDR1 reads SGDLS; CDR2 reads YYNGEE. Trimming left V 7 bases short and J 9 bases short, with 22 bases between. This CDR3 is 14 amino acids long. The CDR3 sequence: CASGRDGAGPRYTF. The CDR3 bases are TGTGCCAGCGGCCGAGATGGGGCAGGCCCTCGCTACACCTTC.

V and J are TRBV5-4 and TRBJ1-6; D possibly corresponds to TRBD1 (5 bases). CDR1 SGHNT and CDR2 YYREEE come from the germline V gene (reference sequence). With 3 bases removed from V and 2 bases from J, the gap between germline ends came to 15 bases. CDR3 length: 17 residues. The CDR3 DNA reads TGTGCCAGCAGCTCCCCCGGGACTGGGCCCTATAATTCACCCCTCCACTTT. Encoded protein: CASSSPGTGPYNSPLHF.

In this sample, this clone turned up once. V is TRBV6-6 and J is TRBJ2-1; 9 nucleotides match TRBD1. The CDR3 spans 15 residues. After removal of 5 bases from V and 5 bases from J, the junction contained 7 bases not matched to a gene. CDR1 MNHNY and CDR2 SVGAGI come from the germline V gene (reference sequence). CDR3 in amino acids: CASSDGQGRHNEQFF. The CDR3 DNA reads TGTGCCAGCAGTGACGGACAGGGGCGCCACAATGAGCAGTTCTTC.

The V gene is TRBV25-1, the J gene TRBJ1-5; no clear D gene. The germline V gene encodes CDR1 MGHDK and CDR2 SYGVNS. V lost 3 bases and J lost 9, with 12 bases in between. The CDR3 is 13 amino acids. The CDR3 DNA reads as TGTGCCAGCAGTGATCTGGCCCGAGGGCCCCAGCATTTT. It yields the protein CASSDLARGPQHF.

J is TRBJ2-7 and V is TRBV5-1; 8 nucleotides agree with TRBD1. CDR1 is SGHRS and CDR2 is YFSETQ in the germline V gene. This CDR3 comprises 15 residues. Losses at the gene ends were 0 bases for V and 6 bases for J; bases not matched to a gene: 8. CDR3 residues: CASSLVPATGGEQYF. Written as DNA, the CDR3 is TGCGCCAGCAGCTTGGTCCCAGCCACAGGGGGCGAGCAGTACTTC. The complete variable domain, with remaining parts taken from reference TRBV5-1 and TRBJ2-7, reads KAGVTQTPRYLIKTRGQQVTLSCSPISGHRSVSWYQQTPGQGLQFLFEYFSETQRNKGNFPGRFSGRQFSNSRSEMNVSTLELGDSALYLCASSLVPATGGEQYFGPGTRLTVT.

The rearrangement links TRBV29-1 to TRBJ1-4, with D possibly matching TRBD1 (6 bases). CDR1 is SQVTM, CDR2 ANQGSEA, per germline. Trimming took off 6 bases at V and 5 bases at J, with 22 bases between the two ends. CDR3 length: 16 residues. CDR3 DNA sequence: TGCAGCGTGCGTCTCGGATTCGGGGGGCCAAATGAAAAACTGTTTTTT. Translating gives CSVRLGFGGPNEKLFF.

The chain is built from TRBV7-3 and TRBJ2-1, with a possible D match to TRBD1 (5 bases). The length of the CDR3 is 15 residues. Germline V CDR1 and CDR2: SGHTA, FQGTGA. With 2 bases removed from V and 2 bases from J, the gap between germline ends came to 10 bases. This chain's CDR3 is CASSLQGDAYNEQFF. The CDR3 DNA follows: TGTGCCAGCAGCTTACAGGGTGATGCCTACAATGAGCAGTTCTTC. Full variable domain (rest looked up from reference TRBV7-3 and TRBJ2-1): GAGVSQTPSNKVTEKGKYVELRCDPISGHTALYWYRQSLGQGPEFLIYFQGTGAADDSGLPNDRFFAVRPEGSVSTLKIQRTERGDSAVYLCASSLQGDAYNEQFFGPGTRLTVL.